The TCR beta chain under discussion was sequenced for a study of STAT5B mutations in CD4+ large granular lymphocyte leukemia. Generated by immunoSEQ multiplex PCR, the TCRdb table keeps only in-frame clones and is missing some. Counted here are tens of thousands of clones, roughly four fifths occurring once; the ten biggest clones make up approximately 0.4%. V was trimmed by 1 base and J by 4 bases, leaving 11 bases between them. Germline lookup yields CDR1 LNHDA and CDR2 SQIVND (reference sequence). CDR3 length: 15 amino acids. This clone has more than one count but fewer than ten. No antigen is known for it. Overall study findings and caveats: Main leukemic clonotypes were patient-specific, but under 30% appeared at low frequency elsewhere.

The chain carries TRBV19 and TRBJ1-5; D is uncertain. The sequencing input was CD4+ T cells from blood buffy coats. The receptor comes from a human donor in good health. For the CDR3, the DNA is TGTGCCAGTAGTATAGTAGGCAGTCAGAATCAGCCCCAGCATTTT. Translating gives CASSIVGSQNQPQHF.